The clone carrying this T cell receptor beta chain was detected only once. Its antigen is not identified. After constant-region reverse-primer amplification, full-length variable regions underwent semi-nested PCR with Nested Universal Primer A. TCRdb analysed the 5' RACE reads with MiXCR anew, one entry per CDR3 protein. The sample carries about 62,000 distinct CDR3 sequences, 25% to 35% recorded once. The germline CDR1 and CDR2 sequences are DFQATT and SNEGSKA (reference sequence). CDR3 size: 13 residues. Between the trimmed V and J ends, which lost 2 bases and 1 base, there was a span of 9 bases. The study, taken as a whole, reports: Tumor memory CD4+ T cell TCR gene usage was found to cluster with blood and lymph node memory CD4+ cells and with lymph node naive CD4+ cells. Tumor-infiltrating Treg TCR alpha and beta sequences overlapped most with tumor naive CD4+ T cells, then blood naive.

What was sequenced was tumor-infiltrating naive CD4+ T cells sorted from the breast tumor. Described subset: naive CD4+ T cells, CD4+CD45RA+CD25-. V usage is TRBV20-1 and J usage is TRBJ2-7, with D tentatively TRBD1 (6 bases). The origin of this receptor is a female donor with breast cancer. DNA of the CDR3: TGCAGTGCTAGAATCCAGGGGTCCTACGAGCAGTACTTC. Translation: CSARIQGSYEQYF.